The clone carrying this T cell receptor (beta chain) was recorded a few times. Its cognate antigen is unknown. These data originate in a study of T cell responses to AZD1222 COVID-19 vaccine. The V end was cut by 1 base, the J end by 3 bases, with 7 bases between. Looked up from germline, CDR1 is SGHRS and CDR2 is YFSETQ. CDR3 length: 14 amino acids. Only in-frame clones appear in the TCRdb table, and some are missing; sequencing was by immunoSEQ multiplex PCR. This table has about 150,000 clones, roughly nine tenths appearing once. Study results and limitations: Donors in the cohort were predominantly white British and more often female, and clonal diversity was possibly underestimated. Spike-specific TCR breadth and depth grew following two AZD1222 doses. CD4 TCRs linked to vaccination spanned spike, dominating at 160-218 and 743-854.

This sequence was found in an adult who had recovered from COVID-19. V usage is TRBV5-1 and J usage is TRBJ1-4, with D uncertain. The input for sequencing was peripheral blood, taken after recovery from COVID-19. CDR3 protein: CASSLRESNEKLFF. CDR3 DNA sequence: TGCGCCAGCAGCTTGCGGGAATCTAATGAAAAACTGTTTTTT.